This T cell receptor (beta chain) was captured by sequencing in a study of T-cell memory formation after mild COVID-19. Turning to the study itself: There were largely donor-specific TCR clusters. Study findings and constraints: The study found balanced CD4/CD8 in clones contracting day 15 to 85 and a CD4+ lean in later expanders. Nothing confirmed that second-wave clones peaking on day 37 were specific for SARS-CoV-2.

Barcoded TCR alpha and TCR beta cDNA libraries with UMIs came from 5'RACE using constant-segment primers. TCRdb independently ran MiXCR on the 5' RACE reads; one entry per CDR3 protein. In the table there are some 310,000 distinct CDR3 sequences, roughly 20% of which are singletons. Germline loops: CDR1 SGHRS, CDR2 YFSETQ. V lost 0 bases and J lost 2, with 7 bases in between. The CDR3 has 14 residues. Note on this clonotype: Its cognate antigen is unknown.

The source is a man between 18 and 35 years old who had mild COVID-19 (a few samples of this study predate the infection). Cell type and time point are not known. The chain has TRBV5-1 and TRBJ2-3, with D maybe TRBD1 (5 bases). The sequenced sample was PBMCs or a T cell subset sorted from them (not recorded which). CDR3 bases: TGCGCCAGCAGCTTGGCACAGGACACAGATACGCAGTATTTT. Encoded protein: CASSLAQDTDTQYF.